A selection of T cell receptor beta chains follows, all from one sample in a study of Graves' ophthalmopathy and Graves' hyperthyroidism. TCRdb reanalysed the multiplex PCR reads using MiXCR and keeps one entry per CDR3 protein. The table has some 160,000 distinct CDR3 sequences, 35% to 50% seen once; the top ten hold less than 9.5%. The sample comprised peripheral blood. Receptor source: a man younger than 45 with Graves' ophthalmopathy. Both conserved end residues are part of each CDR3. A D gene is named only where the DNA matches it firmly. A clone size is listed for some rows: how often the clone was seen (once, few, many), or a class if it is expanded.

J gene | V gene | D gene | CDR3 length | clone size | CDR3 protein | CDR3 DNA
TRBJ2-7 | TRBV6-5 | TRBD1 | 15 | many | CASSSGTGYSYEQYF | TGTGCCAGCAGTTCCGGGACAGGGTATTCCTACGAGCAGTACTTC
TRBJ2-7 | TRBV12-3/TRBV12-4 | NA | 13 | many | CASSLALNYEQYF | TGTGCCAGCAGTTTAGCGCTGAACTACGAGCAGTACTTC
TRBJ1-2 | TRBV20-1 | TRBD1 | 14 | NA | CSASQGQGSYGYTF | TGCAGTGCTTCCCAAGGACAGGGAAGCTATGGCTACACCTTC
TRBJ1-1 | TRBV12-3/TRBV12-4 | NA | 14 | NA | CASTKTNLGTEAFF | TGTGCCAGCACAAAGACGAACCTGGGCACTGAAGCTTTCTTT
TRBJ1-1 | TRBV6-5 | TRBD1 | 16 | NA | CASSSGTGVMNTEAFF | TGTGCCAGCAGTTCCGGGACAGGGGTCATGAACACTGAAGCTTTCTTT
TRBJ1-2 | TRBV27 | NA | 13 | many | CASSPTDNYGYTF | TGTGCCAGCAGCCCTACAGATAACTATGGCTACACCTTC
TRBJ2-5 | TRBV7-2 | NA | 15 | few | CASSSASRVQETQYF | TGTGCCAGCAGCTCCGCCTCCAGGGTCCAAGAGACCCAGTACTTC
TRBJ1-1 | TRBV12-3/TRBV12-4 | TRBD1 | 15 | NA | CASSSSDRGLAEAFF | TGTGCCAGCAGTTCCTCGGACAGGGGGCTCGCTGAAGCTTTCTTT
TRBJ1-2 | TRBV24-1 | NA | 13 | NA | CATSEEDNYGYTF | TGTGCCACCAGTGAAGAGGACAACTATGGCTACACCTTC
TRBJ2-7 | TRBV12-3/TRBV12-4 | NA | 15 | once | CASSMTGTAVYEQYF | TGTGCCAGCAGTATGACCGGGACTGCAGTCTACGAGCAGTACTTC
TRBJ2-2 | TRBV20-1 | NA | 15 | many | CSARDHSFRTGELFF | TGCAGTGCTAGAGATCACTCCTTTCGGACCGGGGAGCTGTTTTTT